Following are 14 T cell receptor beta chains from one sample sequenced in a study of radiotherapy plus CTLA-4 blockade in lung cancer. Clones were read by immunoSEQ multiplex PCR, and TCRdb kept only the in-frame ones, dropping some. The sample holds roughly 66,000 clones, approximately 83% seen once. The sample in question was peripheral blood, obtained from a patient treated with radiotherapy plus ipilimumab. The receptors stem from a human donor with non-small cell lung cancer who had a partial response to radiotherapy plus ipilimumab.

The chain has TRBV5-4 and TRBJ1-2; tentatively, D is TRBD1 (5 bases). The CDR3 has 13 residues. Germline V gives CDR1 SGHNT, CDR2 YYREEE (reference sequence). The ends were cut back, 2 bases at V and 6 bases at J, with 11 bases in the middle. CDR3 loop: CASSFQQENGYTF. The DNA of the CDR3 is TGTGCCAGCAGCTTCCAACAGGAGAATGGCTACACCTTC.

The V call is TRBV7-3, the J call TRBJ2-1, with D possibly matching TRBD2 (5 bases). V dropped 5 bases and J dropped 0 bases, with 17 bases sitting between them. Germline CDR1 SGHTA, CDR2 FQGTGA. There are 17 residues in the CDR3. The chain's CDR3 is CASSPRAEGSSYNEQFF. The CDR3 DNA follows: TGTGCCAGCAGCCCAAGGGCGGAAGGGAGCTCCTACAATGAGCAGTTCTTC.

This clone was seen a handful of times. CDR3: CASSHNPALEEQYF. The CDR3 DNA sequence: TGCGCCAGCAGCCACAATCCTGCCCTAGAAGAGCAGTACTTC. The chain combines TRBV4-1 with TRBJ2-7, with D hard to call. In germline, CDR1 is MGHRA, CDR2 YSYEKL. The CDR3 length is 14 residues. V lost 3 bases, J lost 7 bases, and 16 bases lay in between.

V is TRBV7-2 and J is TRBJ2-7, with 13 bases identical to TRBD2. The CDR3 consists of 16 residues. CDR1 and CDR2 (germline): SGHTA, FQGNSA. V dropped 5 bases and J dropped 1; count of bases not matched to a gene: 5. CDR3: CASSPRTSGGSYEQYF. The CDR3 nucleotides read TGTGCCAGCAGCCCAAGGACTAGCGGGGGATCCTACGAGCAGTACTTC.

V is TRBV29-1 and J is TRBJ2-7; weak D call: TRBD2 (6 bases). Trimming cost V 7 bases and J 0 bases, with 16 bases left between them. Germline CDR1 SQVTM, CDR2 ANQGSEA. The CDR3 contains 14 residues. CDR3 DNA: TGCAGCGCCGCCGGGACTGTGAGCTCCTACGAGCAGTACTTC. This encodes CSAAGTVSSYEQYF.

V gene TRBV18 combines with J gene TRBJ2-1, with D perhaps TRBD1 (5 bases). V was clipped by 4 bases and J by 2 bases, with 12 bases between them. CDR1 KGHSH and CDR2 LQKENI come from the germline V gene. The CDR3 totals 15 residues. CDR3: CASSLGRDAYNEQFF. CDR3 nucleotides: TGTGCCAGCTCACTGGGCAGGGATGCCTACAATGAGCAGTTCTTC.

This chain joins TRBV2 and TRBJ2-7, with 7 bases fitting TRBD1. The CDR3 is 14 amino acids. In germline, CDR1 is SNHLY, CDR2 FYNNEI. V lost 6 bases and J lost 3; bases outside the gene matches: 8. CDR3: CASSDPGTVYEQYF. DNA of the CDR3: TGTGCCAGCAGCGACCCCGGGACAGTCTACGAGCAGTACTTC.

The table lists this clone with a few counts. The chain joins TRBV30 to TRBJ2-1, with TRBD2 matching 10 bases. The ends lost 0 bases at V and 8 bases at J; junction bases unmatched: 10. CDR3 length: 16 amino acids. In germline, CDR1 is GTSNPN, CDR2 SVGIG (reference sequence). CDR3 loop: CAWSVRGLAGVYEQFF. CDR3 sequence (DNA): TGTGCCTGGAGTGTACGAGGGCTAGCGGGAGTTTATGAGCAGTTCTTC.

The chain links TRBV29-1 to TRBJ2-5; D perhaps matches TRBD1 (6 bases). This CDR3 contains 12 residues. Trimming removed 5 bases at V and 3 bases at J, with 10 bases between. From germline, CDR1 is SQVTM and CDR2 ANQGSEA. This chain's CDR3 is CSVRAGEETQYF. The CDR3 coding sequence is TGCAGCGTTCGGGCAGGGGAAGAGACCCAGTACTTC.

The J gene is TRBJ2-2, the V gene TRBV4-1; tentative D call: TRBD1 (5 bases). CDR3 size: 17 residues. V was clipped by 8 bases and J by 1 base, with 20 bases between them. Germline V lookup: CDR1 MGHRA, CDR2 YSYEKL. DNA for the CDR3: TGCGCCAGCGCTCGAAAGGGGCTGGGCGGGAACACCGGGGAGCTGTTTTTT. It is translated as CASARKGLGGNTGELFF.

Here the CDR3 reads CASKGRLAATGELFF. For the CDR3, the DNA is TGTGCCAGCAAAGGACGACTAGCGGCAACCGGGGAGCTGTTTTTT. V is TRBV27 and J is TRBJ2-2; 9 positions agree with TRBD2. V was clipped by 7 bases and J by 5 bases; unmatched bases: 8. Germline V gene data show CDR1 as MNHEY and CDR2 as SMNVEV (reference sequence). The CDR3 consists of 15 residues.

This sequence joins TRBV29-1 and TRBJ2-7, with 9 nucleotides matching TRBD1. The CDR3 is 14 amino acids. Germline CDR1 reads SQVTM; CDR2 reads ANQGSEA. J gave up 6 bases and V 7 bases, and 13 bases lay outside the gene matches. This CDR3 reads CSAGGGQGTSEQYF. The CDR3 nucleotides read TGCAGCGCTGGGGGCGGACAGGGGACGAGCGAGCAGTACTTC.

The V call is TRBV6-5, the J call TRBJ2-7; TRBD1 agrees at 7 bases. Germline loops: CDR1 MNHEY, CDR2 SVGAGI. V lost 4 bases and J lost 8; bases outside the gene matches: 14. This CDR3 is 15 amino acids long. The DNA of the CDR3 is TGTGCCAGCAGTTTGACTCGGGACAGAGCCTCCAAGCAGTACTTC. Translating gives CASSLTRDRASKQYF.

The genes are TRBV4-1 and TRBJ1-1, with D unclear. CDR3 length: 16 amino acids. Trimming cost V 0 bases and J 5 bases, with 16 bases left between them. Looked up from germline, CDR1 is MGHRA and CDR2 is YSYEKL. The CDR3 region has the DNA TGCGCCAGCAGCCAAGATTTGCGGAGCCCTAAGACTGAAGCTTTCTTT. Its translation is CASSQDLRSPKTEAFF.